This T cell receptor beta chain was identified during a study of OX40 agonist ivuxolimab in advanced cancers. Study-level information: Checkpoint inhibitors had been given previously to about 38% of patients.

Only in-frame clones appear in the TCRdb table, and some are missing; sequencing was by immunoSEQ multiplex PCR. The sample yields around 50,000 clones, about 87% seen once. With respect to this clone: Its antigen is unidentified.

Patients with autoimmune history or systemic immunosuppression were excluded. Study-level findings and limits: At doses 0.1 to 3.0 mg/kg, CD4+ and CD8+ clones expanded.

This receptor was taken from an adult with an advanced solid tumor such as melanoma, head and neck, liver or kidney cancer. Sequencing was performed on CD4+ or CD8+ T cells sorted from blood, taken in a trial of the OX40 agonist ivuxolimab.

The CDR3 loop reads CASSRTGGETQYF. The DNA for the CDR3 is TGCGCCAGCAGCAGGACAGGCGGCGAGACCCAGTACTTC. V is TRBV5-1 and J is TRBJ2-5; 7 positions match TRBD1. From germline, CDR1 is SGHRS and CDR2 YFSETQ. V was clipped by 4 bases and J by 5 bases; unmatched bases: 5. The CDR3 runs to 13 residues.